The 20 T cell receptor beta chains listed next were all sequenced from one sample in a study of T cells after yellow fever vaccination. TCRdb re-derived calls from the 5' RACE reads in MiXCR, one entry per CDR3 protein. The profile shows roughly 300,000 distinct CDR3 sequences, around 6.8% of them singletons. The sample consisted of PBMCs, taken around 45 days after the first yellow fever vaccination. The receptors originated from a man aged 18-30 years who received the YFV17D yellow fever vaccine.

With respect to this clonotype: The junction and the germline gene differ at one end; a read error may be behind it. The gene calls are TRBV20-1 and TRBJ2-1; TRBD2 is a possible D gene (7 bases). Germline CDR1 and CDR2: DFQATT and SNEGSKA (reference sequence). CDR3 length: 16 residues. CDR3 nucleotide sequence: TGCTGTGCTAGAGAGGGGGGGCAGACTACCTACAATGAGCAGTTCTTC. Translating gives CCAREGGQTTYNEQFF.

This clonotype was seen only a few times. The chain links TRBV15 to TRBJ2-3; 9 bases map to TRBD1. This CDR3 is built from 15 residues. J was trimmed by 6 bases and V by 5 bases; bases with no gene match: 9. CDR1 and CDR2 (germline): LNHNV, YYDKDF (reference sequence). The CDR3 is CATSARTGAGDTQYF. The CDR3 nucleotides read TGTGCCACCAGCGCACGGACAGGGGCAGGGGATACGCAGTATTTT.

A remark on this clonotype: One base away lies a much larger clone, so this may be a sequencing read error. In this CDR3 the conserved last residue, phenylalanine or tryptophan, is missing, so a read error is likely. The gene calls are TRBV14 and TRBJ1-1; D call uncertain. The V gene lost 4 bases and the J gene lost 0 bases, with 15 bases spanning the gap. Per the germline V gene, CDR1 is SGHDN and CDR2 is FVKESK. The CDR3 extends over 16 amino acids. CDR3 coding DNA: TGTGCCAGCAGCCCGTTTGCAGGCGACATGAACACTGAAGCTTTCCTT. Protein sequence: CASSPFAGDMNTEAFL.

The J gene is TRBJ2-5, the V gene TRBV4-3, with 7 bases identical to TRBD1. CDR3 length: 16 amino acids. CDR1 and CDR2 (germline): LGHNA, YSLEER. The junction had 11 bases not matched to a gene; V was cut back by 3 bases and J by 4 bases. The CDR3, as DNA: TGCGCCAGCAGCCAGTGGAAGGGGGCTGCTGGAGAGACCCAGTACTTC. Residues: CASSQWKGAAGETQYF.

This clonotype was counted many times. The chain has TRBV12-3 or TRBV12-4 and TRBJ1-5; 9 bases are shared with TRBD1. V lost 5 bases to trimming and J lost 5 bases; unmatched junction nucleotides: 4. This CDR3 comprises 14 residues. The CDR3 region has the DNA TGTGCCAGCAGTCTAACAGGGGGCGATCAGCCCCAGCATTTT. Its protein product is CASSLTGGDQPQHF.

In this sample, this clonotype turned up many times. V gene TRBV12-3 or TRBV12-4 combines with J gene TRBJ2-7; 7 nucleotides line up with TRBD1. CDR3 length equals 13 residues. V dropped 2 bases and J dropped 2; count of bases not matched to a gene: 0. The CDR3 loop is CASSLTGAYEQYF. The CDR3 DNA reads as TGTGCCAGCAGTTTAACAGGGGCCTACGAGCAGTACTTC.

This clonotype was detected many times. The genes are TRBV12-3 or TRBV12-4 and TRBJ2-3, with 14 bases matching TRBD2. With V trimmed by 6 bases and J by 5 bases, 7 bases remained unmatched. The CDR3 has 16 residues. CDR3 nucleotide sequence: TGTGCCAGCAGCTTGACTAGCGGGGGGGCTAGAGATACGCAGTATTTT. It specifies CASSLTSGGARDTQYF.

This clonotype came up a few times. CDR3 protein: CASSHPGDTQYF. DNA of the CDR3: TGTGCCAGCTCACATCCAGGGGATACGCAGTATTTT. This chain joins TRBV18 and TRBJ2-3; D may be TRBD1 (5 bases). CDR1 KGHSH and CDR2 LQKENI come from the germline V gene. The CDR3 length is 12 residues. Deletions cut 4 bases from V and 6 bases from J, with 8 bases between. Using reference TRBV18 and TRBJ2-3 for the parts outside the CDR3, the full variable domain is NAGVMQNPRHLVRRRGQEARLRCSPMKGHSHVYWYRQLPEEGLKFMVYLQKENIIDESGMPKERFSAEFPKEGPSILRIQQVVRGDSAAYFCASSHPGDTQYFGPGTRLTVL.

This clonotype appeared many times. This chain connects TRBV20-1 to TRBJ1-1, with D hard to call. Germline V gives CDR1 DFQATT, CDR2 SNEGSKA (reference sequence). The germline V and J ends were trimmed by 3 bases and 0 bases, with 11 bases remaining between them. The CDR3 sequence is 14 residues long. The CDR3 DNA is TGCAGTGCTAGTCCCGGCTACATGAACACTGAAGCTTTCTTT. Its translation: CSASPGYMNTEAFF.

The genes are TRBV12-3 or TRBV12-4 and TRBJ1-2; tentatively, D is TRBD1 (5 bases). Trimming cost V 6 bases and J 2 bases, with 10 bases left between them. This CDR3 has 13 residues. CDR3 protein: CASSRQPNYGYTF. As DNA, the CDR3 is TGTGCCAGCAGCAGACAGCCCAACTATGGCTACACCTTC.

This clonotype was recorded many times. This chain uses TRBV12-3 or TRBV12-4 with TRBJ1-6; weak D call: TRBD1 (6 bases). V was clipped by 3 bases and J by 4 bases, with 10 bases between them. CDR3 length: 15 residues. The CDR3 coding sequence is TGTGCCAGCAGTTTTGGCAGGGGTTATAATTCACCCCTCCACTTT. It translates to CASSFGRGYNSPLHF.

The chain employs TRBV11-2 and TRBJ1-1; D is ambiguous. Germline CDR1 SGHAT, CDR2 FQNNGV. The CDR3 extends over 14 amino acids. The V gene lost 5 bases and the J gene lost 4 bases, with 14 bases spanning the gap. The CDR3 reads CASSPPHSSTEAFF. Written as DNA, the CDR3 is TGTGCCAGCAGCCCACCTCATAGTAGCACTGAAGCTTTCTTT. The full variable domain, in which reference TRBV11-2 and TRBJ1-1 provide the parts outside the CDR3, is EAGVAQSPRYKIIEKRQSVAFWCNPISGHATLYWYQQILGQGPKLLIQFQNNGVVDDSQLPKDRFSAERLKGVDSTLKIQPAKLEDSAVYLCASSPPHSSTEAFFGQGTRLTVV.

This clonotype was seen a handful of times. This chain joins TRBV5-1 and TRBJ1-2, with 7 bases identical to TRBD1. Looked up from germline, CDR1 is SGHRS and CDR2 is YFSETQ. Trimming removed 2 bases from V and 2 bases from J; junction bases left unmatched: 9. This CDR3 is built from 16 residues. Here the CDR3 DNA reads TGCGCCAGCAGCTTCGGGACAGAGAGGGTGAACTATGGCTACACCTTC. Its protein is CASSFGTERVNYGYTF.

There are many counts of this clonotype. The CDR3: CSVSSGGPLGQFF. The CDR3 DNA reads TGCAGCGTGTCTAGCGGGGGGCCCTTAGGGCAGTTCTTC. This sequence joins TRBV29-1 and TRBJ2-1; 11 positions match TRBD2. Germline V gene sequence: CDR1 SQVTM, CDR2 ANQGSEA. The junction had 10 bases not matched to a gene; V was cut back by 6 bases and J by 12 bases. This CDR3 is built from 13 residues.

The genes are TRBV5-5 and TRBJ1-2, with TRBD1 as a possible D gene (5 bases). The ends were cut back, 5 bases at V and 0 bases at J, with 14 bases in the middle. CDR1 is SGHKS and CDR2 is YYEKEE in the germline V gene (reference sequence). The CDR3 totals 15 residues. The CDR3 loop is CASSIIQEPNYGYTF. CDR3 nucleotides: TGTGCCAGCAGTATCATACAGGAGCCTAACTATGGCTACACCTTC.

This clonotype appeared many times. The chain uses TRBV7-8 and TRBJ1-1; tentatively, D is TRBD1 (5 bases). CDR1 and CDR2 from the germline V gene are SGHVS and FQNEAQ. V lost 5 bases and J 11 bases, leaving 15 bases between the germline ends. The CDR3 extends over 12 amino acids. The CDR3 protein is CASSPEGRGAFF. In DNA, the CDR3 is TGTGCCAGCAGCCCGGAAGGTCGGGGGGCTTTCTTT. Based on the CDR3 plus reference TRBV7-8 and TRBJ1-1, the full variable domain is GAGVSQSPRYKVAKRGQDVALRCDPISGHVSLFWYQQALGQGPEFLTYFQNEAQLDKSGLPSDRFFAERPEGSVSTLKIQRTQQEDSAVYLCASSPEGRGAFFGQGTRLTVV.

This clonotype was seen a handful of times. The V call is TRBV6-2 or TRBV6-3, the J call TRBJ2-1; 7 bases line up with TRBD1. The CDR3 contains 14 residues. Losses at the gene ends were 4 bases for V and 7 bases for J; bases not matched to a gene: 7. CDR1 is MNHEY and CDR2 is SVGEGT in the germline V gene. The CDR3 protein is CASSSGGQFNEQFF. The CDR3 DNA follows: TGTGCCAGCAGTTCAGGGGGACAGTTTAATGAGCAGTTCTTC.

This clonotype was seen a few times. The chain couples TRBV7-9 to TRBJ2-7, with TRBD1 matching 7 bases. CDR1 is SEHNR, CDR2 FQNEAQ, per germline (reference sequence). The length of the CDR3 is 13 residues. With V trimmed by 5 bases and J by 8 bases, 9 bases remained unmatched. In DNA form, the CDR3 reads TGTGCCAGCAGCCTGAATACAGGGGCCCAGCAGTACTTC. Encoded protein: CASSLNTGAQQYF.

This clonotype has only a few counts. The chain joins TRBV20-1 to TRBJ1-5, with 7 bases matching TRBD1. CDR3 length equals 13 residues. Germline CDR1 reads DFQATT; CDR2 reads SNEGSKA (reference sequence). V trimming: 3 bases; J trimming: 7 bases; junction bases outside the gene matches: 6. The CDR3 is CSASYRGRQPQHF. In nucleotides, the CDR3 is TGCAGTGCTAGCTACAGGGGAAGGCAGCCCCAGCATTTT.

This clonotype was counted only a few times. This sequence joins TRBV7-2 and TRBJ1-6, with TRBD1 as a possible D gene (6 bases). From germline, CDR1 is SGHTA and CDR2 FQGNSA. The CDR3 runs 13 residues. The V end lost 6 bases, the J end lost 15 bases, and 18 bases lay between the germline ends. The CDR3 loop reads CASRPPVGQILHF. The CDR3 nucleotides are TGTGCCAGCAGGCCGCCGGTGGGACAAATCCTCCACTTT.